This T cell receptor beta chain was retrieved from a study of blood T cell repertoires in COVID-19. Germline CDR1 is SGDLS and CDR2 is YYNGEE. This CDR3 is built from 14 residues. V was clipped by 4 bases and J by 5 bases; unmatched bases: 6. Sequenced by immunoSEQ multiplex PCR; TCRdb stores in-frame clones only, minus some. The sample consists of 80,000 to 100,000 clones, around nine tenths of them appearing once. The chain joins TRBV9 to TRBJ1-2, with TRBD1 matching 9 bases. Sequencing was performed on peripheral blood. This receptor was taken from a man between 60 and 75 years old with acute or convalescent COVID-19. The CDR3 sequence: CASSPGQGKYGYTF. The CDR3 DNA follows: TGTGCCAGCAGCCCGGGACAGGGAAAATATGGCTACACCTTC.